The rows below give T cell receptor beta chains drawn from one sample of a study of cytomegalovirus exposure and HLA in healthy donors. Some clones are missing from TCRdb's copy, which holds only in-frame ones; the method was immunoSEQ multiplex PCR. The sample includes more than 95,000 clones, roughly 95% seen only once; the top ten take 1.5% to 2%. The specimen was PBMCs. The receptors originated from a man aged 18 to 29 in good health and CMV-seronegative. Each CDR3 is given with its conserved first and last residue. The order of the fields is CDR3 DNA, CDR3 protein, V gene, D gene, clone size, J gene. A D gene is named only where the DNA matches it firmly. Rows give clone size only sometimes, using once, few, many, or a class for an expanded clone.

CDR3 DNA: TGCGCCAGCAGCTTGGGGGACCTCGGGGGAGGACAGCCCCAGCATTTT; CDR3 protein: CASSLGDLGGGQPQHF; V gene: TRBV5-1; D gene: NA; clone size: NA; J gene: TRBJ1-5
CDR3 DNA: TGTGCCAGCAACCCACGGGGGGGAAGTAACTATGGCTACACCTTC; CDR3 protein: CASNPRGGSNYGYTF; V gene: TRBV6-6; D gene: NA; clone size: NA; J gene: TRBJ1-2
CDR3 DNA: TGTGCCAGCAGCTGGGCCCAGAATCAGCCCCAGCATTTT; CDR3 protein: CASSWAQNQPQHF; V gene: TRBV7-6; D gene: NA; clone size: NA; J gene: TRBJ1-5
CDR3 DNA: TGTGCCAGCAGTCGAACGGGGGTAACCGCCTACGAGCAGTACTTC; CDR3 protein: CASSRTGVTAYEQYF; V gene: TRBV28; D gene: NA; clone size: NA; J gene: TRBJ2-7
CDR3 DNA: TGTGCCAGCACTAAAAGCGGGAGCCTTGTCACCGGGGAGCTGTTTTTT; CDR3 protein: CASTKSGSLVTGELFF; V gene: TRBV25-1; D gene: TRBD2; clone size: NA; J gene: TRBJ2-2
CDR3 DNA: TGTGCCAGCAGTTTGGAACGGGACATTGGCGAGCAGTACTTC; CDR3 protein: CASSLERDIGEQYF; V gene: TRBV7-2; D gene: NA; clone size: NA; J gene: TRBJ2-7
CDR3 DNA: TGTGCCTATTACCTCGGGGGGATCTCCGGAAACACCATATATTTT; CDR3 protein: CAYYLGGISGNTIYF; V gene: TRBV30; D gene: NA; clone size: NA; J gene: TRBJ1-3
CDR3 DNA: TGTGCCAGCAGCCCGGGACAGGGCTATGGCTACACCTTC; CDR3 protein: CASSPGQGYGYTF; V gene: TRBV7-6; D gene: TRBD1; clone size: NA; J gene: TRBJ1-2
CDR3 DNA: TGTGCCAGCACTCTTAGAGGAGGGGCTAATGGAAACACCATATATTTT; CDR3 protein: CASTLRGGANGNTIYF; V gene: TRBV13; D gene: NA; clone size: NA; J gene: TRBJ1-3
CDR3 DNA: TGTGCCAGCAGTTTCGGCCGGGACAGTTACTACGAGCAGTACTTC; CDR3 protein: CASSFGRDSYYEQYF; V gene: TRBV28; D gene: TRBD1; clone size: NA; J gene: TRBJ2-7
CDR3 DNA: TGTGCCAGCAGCCGGGCAGGGGGGCCTGAAGCTTTCTTT; CDR3 protein: CASSRAGGPEAFF; V gene: TRBV11-1; D gene: TRBD1; clone size: NA; J gene: TRBJ1-1
CDR3 DNA: TGTGCCAGCAGCGCAAGACTAGCGGGGCCCTACAATGAGCAGTTCTTC; CDR3 protein: CASSARLAGPYNEQFF; V gene: TRBV9; D gene: TRBD2; clone size: NA; J gene: TRBJ2-1
CDR3 DNA: TGTGCCAGCAGCTCAAGAGCCAGGCAAAGTTCCTACGAGCAGTACTTC; CDR3 protein: CASSSRARQSSYEQYF; V gene: TRBV5-6; D gene: NA; clone size: NA; J gene: TRBJ2-7
CDR3 DNA: TGTGCCAGCAGCCCCCGCGAGGGCGGGACGGGAACAGATACGCAGTATTTT; CDR3 protein: CASSPREGGTGTDTQYF; V gene: TRBV11-2; D gene: NA; clone size: once; J gene: TRBJ2-3
CDR3 DNA: TGTGCCAGCAGCTTAAGAGGCGGGACAGGGATCCGAGGTGAGCAGTTCTTC; CDR3 protein: CASSLRGGTGIRGEQFF; V gene: TRBV7-8; D gene: TRBD1; clone size: once; J gene: TRBJ2-1
CDR3 DNA: TGTGCCAGCAGTTCCCTTAGCGGGGGGAACTACGAGCAGTACTTC; CDR3 protein: CASSSLSGGNYEQYF; V gene: TRBV13; D gene: TRBD2; clone size: NA; J gene: TRBJ2-7
CDR3 DNA: TGTGCCAGCAGCTTGGCCGCGCCCGGGGGCACTGAAGCTTTCTTT; CDR3 protein: CASSLAAPGGTEAFF; V gene: TRBV5-6; D gene: NA; clone size: NA; J gene: TRBJ1-1